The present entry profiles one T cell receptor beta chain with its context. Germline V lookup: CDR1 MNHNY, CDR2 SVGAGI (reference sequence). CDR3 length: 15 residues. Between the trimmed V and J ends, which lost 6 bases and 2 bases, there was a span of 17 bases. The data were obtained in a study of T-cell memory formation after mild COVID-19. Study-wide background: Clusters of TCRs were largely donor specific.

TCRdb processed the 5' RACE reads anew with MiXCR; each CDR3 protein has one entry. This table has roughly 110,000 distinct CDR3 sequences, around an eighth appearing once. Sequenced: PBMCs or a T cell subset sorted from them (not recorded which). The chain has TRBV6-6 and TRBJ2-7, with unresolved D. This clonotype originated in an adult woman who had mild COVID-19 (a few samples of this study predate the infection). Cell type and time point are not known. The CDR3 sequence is CASSYLADSPYEQYF. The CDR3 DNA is TGTGCCAGCAGCTACCTGGCGGATTCCCCCTACGAGCAGTACTTC.